This is a list of T cell receptor beta chains from one sample in a study of blood T cells in healthy people across ages. TCRdb re-called the 5' RACE reads with MiXCR, one entry per CDR3 protein. Of around 1,700,000 distinct CDR3 sequences detected, under 30% appear once; the ten largest clones hold roughly 8%. The sequenced sample consisted of blood. Receptors were obtained from a young woman in good health. Each CDR3 is given with its conserved first and last residue. A D gene is named only where the DNA matches it firmly. Size tells how often a clone was seen (once, few, many) or the class of an expanded clone, and some rows leave it out.

d_call clone_size j_call v_call cdr3_aa cdr3_nt
TRBD1 NA TRBJ1-5 TRBV20-1 CSASWDRGVRVGNQPQHF TGCAGTGCTAGCTGGGACAGGGGTGTACGGGTTGGCAATCAGCCCCAGCATTTT
NA few TRBJ2-7 TRBV5-1 CASSSVGPYEQYF TGCGCCAGCAGCTCCGTCGGCCCCTACGAGCAGTACTTC
NA few TRBJ1-1 TRBV2 CASSDQGNTEAFF TGCGCCAGCAGCGACCAGGGGAACACTGAAGCTTTCTTT
NA NA TRBJ2-6 TRBV5-5 CASSLSLGTGANVLTF TGTGCCAGCAGCTTGAGTCTCGGAACTGGGGCCAACGTCCTGACTTTC
NA few TRBJ2-1 TRBV19 CASKDSTSYNEQFF TGTGCCAGTAAGGATTCCACCTCCTACAATGAGCAGTTCTTC
TRBD1 once TRBJ2-3 TRBV7-2 CASSLGGQGPDTQYF TGTGCCAGCAGCTTAGGGGGACAGGGACCAGATACGCAGTATTTT
NA many TRBJ2-1 TRBV5-1 CASAVGTSYNEQFF TGCGCCAGCGCGGTAGGTACATCCTACAATGAGCAGTTCTTC
NA few TRBJ2-7 TRBV2 CASREGRRNPEQYF TGTGCCAGCAGGGAGGGCAGGAGAAACCCCGAGCAGTACTTC
TRBD1 NA TRBJ2-1 TRBV6-1 CASSATGIPYNEQFF TGTGCCAGCAGTGCGACAGGGATCCCCTACAATGAGCAGTTCTTC
NA few TRBJ1-1 TRBV29-1 CSVEQGRNTEAFF TGCAGCGTTGAACAGGGAAGGAACACTGAAGCTTTCTTT
TRBD1 few TRBJ2-5 TRBV5-1 CASSLDRGSAGTQYF TGCGCCAGCAGCTTGGACAGGGGCTCCGCAGGGACCCAGTACTTC
NA few TRBJ2-2 TRBV5-5 CASSFTGSGGELFF TGTGCCAGCAGCTTCACAGGGTCGGGCGGGGAGCTGTTTTTT
TRBD2 NA TRBJ2-1 TRBV20-1 CSARGLAGGRYNEQFF TGCAGTGCGCGCGGACTAGCGGGGGGGCGTTACAATGAGCAGTTCTTC
TRBD1 few TRBJ1-2 TRBV12-3/TRBV12-4 CASSRTGIYKGYTF TGTGCCAGTTCCCGGACAGGGATATACAAGGGCTACACCTTC
NA NA TRBJ1-2 TRBV15 CATSPGQNYGYTF TGTGCCACCAGCCCAGGACAGAACTATGGCTACACCTTC
NA NA TRBJ1-6 TRBV2 CASSESGRGNSPLHF TGTGCCAGCAGTGAATCCGGCCGGGGTAATTCACCCCTCCACTTT
NA few TRBJ2-7 TRBV6-1 CASSASKGEQYF TGTGCCAGCAGTGCATCGAAAGGCGAGCAGTACTTC
NA once TRBJ2-1 TRBV7-2 CASRPPGIGGADNEQFF TGTGCCAGCAGGCCACCAGGGATAGGGGGGGCTGACAATGAGCAGTTCTTC
NA NA TRBJ1-6 TRBV15 CATSSVGGSYNSPLHF TGTGCCACCAGCAGTGTGGGGGGGTCCTATAATTCACCCCTCCACTTT
NA NA TRBJ1-1 TRBV6-5 CASSYGTEGYTEAFF TGTGCCAGCAGTTACGGAACAGAGGGGTACACTGAAGCTTTCTTT
NA many TRBJ2-5 TRBV10-3 CAISSRGMYQETQYF TGTGCCATCAGTAGCCGGGGCATGTACCAAGAGACCCAGTACTTC
NA NA TRBJ2-7 TRBV11-2 CASGPRGGVVKSEQYF TGTGCCAGCGGCCCGAGGGGGGGTGTAGTGAAATCCGAGCAGTACTTC
TRBD2 few TRBJ2-1 TRBV10-3 CAISETNGLAGGRNEQFF TGTGCCATCAGTGAGACCAACGGACTAGCGGGGGGAAGAAATGAGCAGTTCTTC
NA NA TRBJ1-2 TRBV14 CASSQDRRGQYGYTF TGTGCCAGCAGCCAAGATCGAAGGGGCCAGTATGGCTACACCTTC
NA few TRBJ1-2 TRBV7-2 CASSLGPRSGYTF TGTGCCAGCAGCTTAGGTCCGAGGTCTGGCTACACCTTC
NA few TRBJ2-3 TRBV18 CASSPMGDSTDTQYF TGTGCCAGCTCACCCATGGGCGATAGCACAGATACGCAGTATTTT
NA NA TRBJ1-1 TRBV6-5 CASTSRANTEAFF TGTGCCAGCACCTCCCGGGCGAACACTGAAGCTTTCTTT
TRBD1 NA TRBJ1-5 TRBV7-9 CASSLIGTGNQPQHF TGTGCCAGCAGCTTAATTGGGACAGGCAATCAGCCCCAGCATTTT
NA few TRBJ2-7 TRBV20-1 CSARDRNPSYEQYF TGCAGTGCTAGAGACCGTAACCCCTCCTACGAGCAGTACTTC
TRBD2 NA TRBJ2-1 TRBV7-8 CASSAPTSGRAYNEQFF TGTGCCAGCAGCGCTCCGACTAGCGGGAGAGCCTACAATGAGCAGTTCTTC
NA NA TRBJ1-5 TRBV6-1 CASSGTQGPYYSNQPQHF TGTGCCAGCAGTGGGACGCAGGGACCCTACTATAGCAATCAGCCCCAGCATTTT
NA NA TRBJ2-7 TRBV7-2 CASGGRGSYEQYF TGTGCCAGCGGTGGCAGGGGCTCCTACGAGCAGTACTTC
NA few TRBJ1-6 TRBV6-2/TRBV6-3 CASSLGTPLHF TGTGCCAGCAGTTTAGGGACACCCCTCCACTTT
TRBD2 few TRBJ2-1 TRBV5-1 CASSLVSSGGVNEQFF TGCGCCAGCAGCTTGGTGTCCAGCGGGGGGGTCAATGAGCAGTTCTTC
TRBD2 NA TRBJ2-1 TRBV6-5 CASGTSTPHEQFF TGTGCCAGCGGGACTAGCACCCCTCATGAGCAGTTCTTC
NA many TRBJ1-2 TRBV7-2 CASSRSRGFYGYTF TGTGCCAGCAGTCGTTCGAGGGGGTTCTATGGCTACACCTTC
NA many TRBJ2-3 TRBV20-1 CSARAHQADTQYF TGCAGTGCTAGAGCTCATCAAGCAGATACGCAGTATTTT
NA few TRBJ2-5 TRBV2 CASSGWRGQETQYF TGTGCCAGCAGTGGGTGGAGGGGGCAAGAGACCCAGTACTTC
NA NA TRBJ1-1 TRBV28 CASSSHRSPSTEAFF TGTGCCAGCAGTTCCCACAGGTCTCCCTCCACTGAAGCTTTCTTT
NA many TRBJ1-5 TRBV5-6 CASTRGLSQPQHF TGTGCCAGCACCAGGGGTCTTAGTCAGCCCCAGCATTTT
NA NA TRBJ2-5 TRBV12-3/TRBV12-4 CASSLPADPETQYF TGTGCCAGCAGTTTGCCGGCGGACCCGGAGACCCAGTACTTC
TRBD1 NA TRBJ1-1 TRBV14 CASADRGHRDTEAFF TGTGCCAGCGCGGACAGGGGGCACCGGGACACTGAAGCTTTCTTT
TRBD1 NA TRBJ1-2 TRBV14 CAGYMLTGRPGGYGYTF TGTGCCGGATACATGTTGACAGGGAGACCTGGGGGCTATGGCTACACCTTC
NA few TRBJ2-2 TRBV24-1 CATSDFRDTGELFF TGTGCCACCAGTGATTTCCGAGACACCGGGGAGCTGTTTTTT
NA NA TRBJ1-2 TRBV6-5 CASRLGGGYTF TGTGCCAGCCGCCTCGGGGGTGGCTACACCTTC
NA NA TRBJ1-5 TRBV27 CASRAQGHSNQPQHF TGTGCCAGCAGAGCACAGGGCCATAGCAATCAGCCCCAGCATTTT
TRBD1 few TRBJ2-5 TRBV7-6 CASSLESIGTGGETQYF TGTGCCAGCAGCTTAGAGTCTATAGGGACAGGGGGAGAGACCCAGTACTTC
TRBD1 NA TRBJ1-1 TRBV19 CASSDPWTGPDTEAFF TGTGCCAGTAGTGACCCCTGGACAGGGCCGGACACTGAAGCTTTCTTT
TRBD2 many TRBJ2-5 TRBV29-1 CSGETSGETQYF TGCAGCGGGGAGACTAGCGGAGAGACCCAGTACTTC
NA few TRBJ2-1 TRBV6-4 CASSATGQRYEQFF TGTGCCAGCAGTGCCACGGGACAACGTTACGAGCAGTTCTTC
NA few TRBJ2-4 TRBV7-2 CASSSRLGPKNIQYF TGTGCCAGCAGCTCGCGTTTGGGGCCCAAAAACATTCAGTACTTC
TRBD1 NA TRBJ2-5 TRBV11-2 CASSLQGALVAETQYF TGTGCCAGCAGCTTACAGGGGGCTTTGGTCGCAGAGACCCAGTACTTC
TRBD2 NA TRBJ2-1 TRBV29-1 CSVDSAGGFPYNEQFF TGCAGCGTTGATAGCGCGGGAGGGTTTCCCTACAATGAGCAGTTCTTC
NA NA TRBJ2-2 TRBV20-1 CSARDLTTLNTGELFF TGCAGTGCTAGAGATCTCACTACCCTGAACACCGGGGAGCTGTTTTTT
NA NA TRBJ1-5 TRBV3-1 CASSGTSDYSNQPQHF TGTGCCAGCAGCGGGACGTCAGATTATAGCAATCAGCCCCAGCATTTT
NA NA TRBJ2-3 TRBV10-3 CAISDSTANTDTQYF TGTGCCATCAGTGATAGTACGGCAAACACAGATACGCAGTATTTT
NA many TRBJ2-1 TRBV7-9 CASSSSNEQFF TGTGCCAGCAGCTCAAGCAATGAGCAGTTCTTC